This T cell receptor beta chain was captured by sequencing in a study of T cells after yellow fever vaccination. This clonotype was seen more than once but under ten times. Its antigen is not known. The CDR3 consists of 13 residues. V lost 5 bases to trimming and J lost 6 bases, with 8 bases between them. Germline loops: CDR1 SGHTA, CDR2 FQGNSA. Study-level results: The bulk population could contribute abundant contaminating clonotypes to FACS-sorted repertoires. Weaker overall was a secondary response that nonetheless peaked faster, on day 5 versus 15.

MiXCR, applied by TCRdb to the 5' RACE reads, yields one record per CDR3 protein. The sample consists of hundreds of thousands of distinct CDR3 sequences, around a sixth of them appearing once. The sequence was obtained from a man aged 18 to 29 who received the YFV17D yellow fever vaccine. The J gene is TRBJ1-6, the V gene TRBV7-2; D perhaps matches TRBD1 (5 bases). Source: PBMCs, taken before the yellow fever booster vaccination. The CDR3 loop reads CASSADSNSPLHF. In DNA form, the CDR3 reads TGTGCCAGCAGCGCCGACAGTAATTCACCCCTCCACTTT.